Listed here are 30 T cell receptor beta chains from one sample, sequenced in a study of T cell responses to AZD1222 COVID-19 vaccine (dated by TCRdb to the early 2020s). The library was prepared using the immunoSEQ multiplex PCR assay. TCRdb stores this immuneACCESS table with in-frame sequences only. Part of the clones is absent; in the studies checked, under half of the shortfall reflects unresolved V genes, and no reason is known for the rest. For this sample there are over 100,000 clones; around 90% appear just once. In total, the top ten clones hold approximately 7.6% of the sample. In the paper's terms, the time point label means: baseline before first vaccination. The sequenced sample was peripheral blood, obtained on day 0 of AZD1222 vaccination. These receptors came from an adult in good health.

The chain joins TRBV9 to TRBJ1-4; 10 bases align to TRBD1. The CDR3 length is 15 residues. CDR1 is SGDLS and CDR2 is YYNGEE in the germline V gene. V lost 4 bases and J lost 5; bases outside the gene matches: 5. The CDR3 here is CASSLLGQGNEKLFF. CDR3 sequence (DNA): TGTGCCAGCAGCTTATTGGGACAGGGGAATGAAAAACTGTTTTTT.

The rearrangement links TRBV6-5 to TRBJ1-2; D is possibly TRBD1 (6 bases). Germline V CDR1 and CDR2: MNHEY, SVGAGI. The CDR3 is made up of 14 amino acids. The V end was cut by 0 bases, the J end by 3 bases, with 8 bases between. CDR3 protein: CASSYSHRDYGYTF. The CDR3 DNA sequence: TGTGCCAGCAGTTACTCGCACAGGGACTATGGCTACACCTTC.

V usage is TRBV6-2 or TRBV6-3 and J usage is TRBJ2-1, with D possibly called TRBD1 or TRBD2 (5 bases each). This CDR3 is 16 amino acids long. The ends were cut back, 5 bases at V and 2 bases at J, with 16 bases in the middle. Germline V lookup: CDR1 MNHEY, CDR2 SVGEGT. Written as DNA, the CDR3 is TGTGCCAGCAGTCGCCTAAGGGACGAGACCTACAATGAGCAGTTCTTC. It encodes CASSRLRDETYNEQFF.

The genes are TRBV5-4 and TRBJ2-7; D perhaps matches TRBD1 (6 bases). This CDR3 region has 13 residues. The germline V and J ends were trimmed by 4 bases and 7 bases, with 15 bases remaining between them. Germline V gene data show CDR1 as SGHNT and CDR2 as YYREEE (reference sequence). As DNA, the CDR3 is TGTGCCAGCAGCCATGACAGGTCGCGGGAGCAGTACTTC. Its protein product is CASSHDRSREQYF. Supplemented by reference TRBV5-4 and TRBJ2-7, the full variable domain reads ETGVTQSPTHLIKTRGQQVTLRCSSQSGHNTVSWYQQALGQGPQFIFQYYREEENGRGNFPPRFSGLQFPNYSSELNVNALELDDSALYLCASSHDRSREQYFGPGTRLTVT.

This rearrangement joins TRBV2 to TRBJ1-2; D is ambiguous. With 7 bases removed from V and 0 bases from J, the gap between germline ends came to 6 bases. CDR1 and CDR2 (germline): SNHLY, FYNNEI. This CDR3 region has 12 residues. The CDR3 DNA reads as TGTGCCAGCACGTTATCTAACTATGGCTACACCTTC. It encodes CASTLSNYGYTF.

V is TRBV28 and J is TRBJ1-5, with D unclear. V was trimmed by 3 bases and J by 7 bases, leaving 7 bases between them. The length of the CDR3 is 12 residues. Per the germline V gene, CDR1 is MDHEN and CDR2 is SYDVKM. The CDR3 region has the DNA TGTGCCAGCAGTTTGGGTGGCCAGCCCCAGCATTTT. Translation gives CASSLGGQPQHF.

The chain has TRBV7-2 and TRBJ2-7, with a tentative D call TRBD2 (5 bases). CDR3 length equals 15 residues. The germline V and J ends were trimmed by 3 bases and 2 bases, with 14 bases remaining between them. The germline CDR1 and CDR2 sequences are SGHTA and FQGNSA. CDR3 sequence reads: CASSFGSGETYEQYF. The CDR3 region has the DNA TGTGCCAGCAGCTTTGGTTCTGGGGAGACCTACGAGCAGTACTTC.

V gene TRBV27 combines with J gene TRBJ1-1; TRBD1 aligns across 7 bases. This CDR3 is 15 amino acids long. Trimming removed 3 bases from V and 3 bases from J; junction bases left unmatched: 7. From germline, CDR1 is MNHEY and CDR2 SMNVEV (reference sequence). The CDR3 reads CASSFTSTGDTEAFF. DNA of the CDR3: TGTGCCAGCAGTTTCACCTCAACAGGGGACACTGAAGCTTTCTTT.

This clone showed up just once. The V and J genes are TRBV19 and TRBJ2-1, with D uncertain. V dropped 6 bases and J dropped 1 base, with 16 bases sitting between them. CDR1 is LNHDA and CDR2 is SQIVND in the germline V gene (reference sequence). The CDR3 length is 16 residues. The CDR3 nucleotides read TGTGCCAGTAGGGCCAACTTTCAATCTTCCTACAATGAGCAGTTCTTC. Translated: CASRANFQSSYNEQFF.

The J gene is TRBJ1-2, the V gene TRBV6-5; D call uncertain. CDR1 and CDR2 from the germline V gene are MNHEY and SVGAGI. This CDR3 region has 15 residues. V gave up 5 bases and J gave up 0 bases, with 13 bases separating them. The CDR3: CASSLQPLANYGYTF. The CDR3 region has the DNA TGTGCCAGCAGTCTACAGCCGTTAGCTAACTATGGCTACACCTTC.

The V call is TRBV18, the J call TRBJ2-3, with D possibly TRBD2 on 5 matching bases. CDR1 KGHSH and CDR2 LQKENI come from the germline V gene. CDR3 length equals 16 residues. The V and J ends lost 1 base and 3 bases respectively, with 14 bases between them. As DNA, the CDR3 is TGTGCCAGCTCACCACAGCCTGCGGGCATAACAGATACGCAGTATTTT. Translating it yields CASSPQPAGITDTQYF. Variable domain in full (rest from reference TRBV18 and TRBJ2-3): NAGVMQNPRHLVRRRGQEARLRCSPMKGHSHVYWYRQLPEEGLKFMVYLQKENIIDESGMPKERFSAEFPKEGPSILRIQQVVRGDSAAYFCASSPQPAGITDTQYFGPGTRLTVL.

The J gene is TRBJ1-1, the V gene TRBV7-2; D may be TRBD1 (5 bases). CDR1 is SGHTA and CDR2 is FQGNSA in the germline V gene. Trimming removed 8 bases at V and 1 base at J, with 11 bases between. The CDR3 has 13 residues. CDR3 DNA sequence: TGTGCCAGCGGGGGACGGCGGAACACTGAAGCTTTCTTT. It translates to CASGGRRNTEAFF. The full variable domain, rest sourced from reference TRBV7-2 and TRBJ1-1, is GAGVSQSPSNKVTEKGKDVELRCDPISGHTALYWYRQSLGQGLEFLIYFQGNSAPDKSGLPSDRFSAERTGGSVSTLTIQRTQQEDSAVYLCASGGRRNTEAFFGQGTRLTVV.

The J gene is TRBJ1-2, the V gene TRBV27; 9 bases map to TRBD1. Germline trimming cut 5 bases from V and 2 bases from J; bases unmatched to any gene: 6. CDR3 length equals 15 residues. Germline V gene lookup returns CDR1 MNHEY and CDR2 SMNVEV (reference sequence). CDR3 in DNA: TGTGCCAGCAGTCCGGGGACAGGGACGAACTATGGCTACACCTTC. Translation gives CASSPGTGTNYGYTF.

This rearrangement joins TRBV11-2 to TRBJ2-2; D unclear. Germline assignment: CDR1 SGHAT and CDR2 FQNNGV. Trimming shortened V by 0 bases and J by 6 bases, and 8 bases separated the two germline ends. The CDR3 contains 14 residues. CDR3 region: CASSLDIVAGELFF. The CDR3 nucleotides are TGTGCCAGCAGCTTAGACATCGTGGCCGGGGAGCTGTTTTTT.

The J gene is TRBJ2-7, the V gene TRBV7-6, with D possibly TRBD1 on 5 matching bases. The CDR3 extends over 15 amino acids. The germline V gene has CDR1 SGHVS and CDR2 FNYEAQ. V lost 3 bases to trimming and J lost 4 bases, with 16 bases between them. CDR3 nucleotides: TGTGCCAGCAGCTTCGACAGTCGGCAGGAGTACGAGCAGTACTTC. Its protein product is CASSFDSRQEYEQYF.

The chain uses TRBV6-6 and TRBJ2-7, with D possibly being TRBD1 or TRBD2 (5 bases each). The CDR3 loop spans 16 amino acids. V lost 2 bases to trimming and J lost 2 bases, with 16 bases between them. Germline CDR1 and CDR2: MNHNY and SVGAGI (reference sequence). The CDR3 here is CASSYNDRDRAYEQYF. CDR3 coding DNA: TGTGCCAGCAGTTACAATGACCGGGACCGAGCCTACGAGCAGTACTTC.

The chain has TRBV7-8 and TRBJ1-1; D uncertain. V was cut by 6 bases and J by 7 bases, with 15 bases left in between. CDR1 and CDR2 (germline): SGHVS, FQNEAQ. This CDR3 spans 13 amino acids. The CDR3 DNA is TGTGCCAGCAGTCCCGTAGGGAGTTTTGAAGCTTTCTTT. This codes for CASSPVGSFEAFF.

The chain carries TRBV6-5 and TRBJ2-1, with D possibly TRBD2 on 5 matching bases. The CDR3 covers 13 residues. V was cut by 8 bases and J by 4 bases, with 12 bases left in between. Per the germline V gene, CDR1 is MNHEY and CDR2 is SVGAGI. CDR3 sequence: CASGSAGYNEQFF. DNA of the CDR3: TGTGCCAGCGGGAGTGCCGGATACAATGAGCAGTTCTTC.

This clone is a singleton in its sample. The V call is TRBV5-8, the J call TRBJ2-7; tentatively, D is TRBD1 or TRBD2 (5 bases each). The V gene lost 2 bases and the J gene lost 4 bases, with 10 bases spanning the gap. Germline V gene lookup returns CDR1 SGHTS and CDR2 YDEGEE. CDR3 length: 13 amino acids. CDR3 bases: TGTGCCAGCAGCTTAGGGGACGGATACGAGCAGTACTTC. Its protein is CASSLGDGYEQYF.

The J gene is TRBJ1-2, the V gene TRBV7-9; 7 nucleotides align to TRBD1. Germline lookup yields CDR1 SEHNR and CDR2 FQNEAQ (reference sequence). The V and J ends lost 5 bases and 10 bases, in that order; junction bases with no gene match: 22. The CDR3 has 17 amino acids. The CDR3 nucleotides read TGTGCCAGCAGCACTCCGACAGGGTGGGCCCTACCCGAGGACTACACCTTC. It codes for CASSTPTGWALPEDYTF.

The gene calls are TRBV12-3 or TRBV12-4 and TRBJ1-1; D uncertain. V dropped 9 bases and J dropped 1 base, with 6 bases sitting between them. The CDR3 runs 11 residues. The CDR3 loop is CASRSNTEAFF. For the CDR3, the DNA is TGTGCCAGTCGCTCGAACACTGAAGCTTTCTTT.

The chain employs TRBV18 and TRBJ1-3, with TRBD1 as a possible D gene (6 bases). CDR3 length: 16 amino acids. The germline gives CDR1 KGHSH, CDR2 LQKENI. Deletions cut 3 bases from V and 2 bases from J, with 14 bases between. CDR3 region: CASSPRGQTTGNTIYF. The DNA for the CDR3 is TGTGCCAGCTCACCGAGGGGACAAACTACTGGAAACACCATATATTTT.

The rearrangement joins TRBV28 to TRBJ1-3, with D maybe TRBD1 (6 bases). Germline loops: CDR1 MDHEN, CDR2 SYDVKM. This CDR3 contains 13 residues. Trimming removed 4 bases at V and 9 bases at J, with 13 bases between. The DNA of the CDR3 is TGTGCCAGCAGTTCCCCAGGGGAGGTCACCATATATTTT. Protein: CASSSPGEVTIYF.

On this clone itself: Other nucleotide sequences in the sample specify the same CDR3. The V call is TRBV2, the J call TRBJ2-2; no firm D call. V shed 3 bases and J shed 5 bases, with 7 bases lying between them. Per germline, CDR1 SNHLY and CDR2 FYNNEI. This CDR3 has 13 residues. The CDR3 sequence is CASSEVVTGELFF. The CDR3 DNA reads as TGTGCCAGCAGTGAGGTGGTTACCGGGGAGCTGTTTTTT. Supplemented by reference TRBV2 and TRBJ2-2, the full variable domain reads EPEVTQTPSHQVTQMGQEVILRCVPISNHLYFYWYRQILGQKVEFLVSFYNNEISEKSEIFDDQFSVERPDGSNFTLKIRSTKLEDSAMYFCASSEVVTGELFFGEGSRLTVL.

This chain joins TRBV10-1 and TRBJ2-1; D is undetermined. This CDR3 is built from 13 residues. The V and J ends lost 6 bases and 10 bases respectively, with 16 bases between them. The germline gives CDR1 WNHNN, CDR2 SYGVQD (reference sequence). In DNA form, the CDR3 reads TGCGCCAGCAGAGACTCCCAAGCAGGAGAGCAGTTCTTC. It specifies CASRDSQAGEQFF.

The CDR3 DNA sequence: TGTGCCAGCAGCGGTCGAGGTCCCATTTGGCATCATCAGCCCCAGCATTTT. Translation gives CASSGRGPIWHHQPQHF. The J gene is TRBJ1-5, the V gene TRBV3-1 (or the pseudogene TRBV3-2); D is unresolved. CDR1 is LGHDT, CDR2 YNNKEL, per germline (reference sequence). V gave up 5 bases and J gave up 5 bases, with 22 bases separating them. The CDR3 is made up of 17 amino acids.

The chain links TRBV4-3 to TRBJ1-5; no reliable D call. V lost 0 bases to trimming and J lost 5 bases, with 5 bases between them. CDR1 is LGHNA and CDR2 is YSLEER in the germline V gene. This CDR3 has 13 amino acids. This CDR3 reads CASSQDIDQPQHF. The CDR3 DNA sequence: TGCGCCAGCAGCCAAGATATTGATCAGCCCCAGCATTTT.

The gene calls are TRBV6-1 and TRBJ1-1, with D perhaps matching TRBD1 (6 bases). Germline CDR1 reads MNHNS; CDR2 reads SASEGT. The CDR3 is 14 amino acids. V was trimmed by 2 bases and J by 3 bases, leaving 10 bases between them. CDR3 in amino acids: CASSEPGADTEAFF. CDR3 in DNA: TGTGCCAGCAGTGAACCAGGGGCGGACACTGAAGCTTTCTTT.

The chain carries TRBV5-1 and TRBJ1-2, with 9 bases lining up with TRBD1. This CDR3 has 16 amino acids. Germline CDR1 reads SGHRS; CDR2 reads YFSETQ. J gave up 4 bases and V 5 bases, and 12 bases lay outside the gene matches. The CDR3 DNA reads as TGCGCCAGCAGGCCATCAACAGGGGGCCCCCTCTATGGCTACACCTTC. Amino acids: CASRPSTGGPLYGYTF.

The rearrangement uses TRBV10-3 and TRBJ1-4, with TRBD1 as a possible D gene (5 bases). V dropped 6 bases and J dropped 0 bases, with 11 bases sitting between them. The CDR3 has 15 amino acids. Germline lookup yields CDR1 ENHRY and CDR2 SYGVKD. CDR3 in DNA: TGTGCCATCAGCACAGGACTGCCAACTAATGAAAAACTGTTTTTT. The encoded protein is CAISTGLPTNEKLFF.